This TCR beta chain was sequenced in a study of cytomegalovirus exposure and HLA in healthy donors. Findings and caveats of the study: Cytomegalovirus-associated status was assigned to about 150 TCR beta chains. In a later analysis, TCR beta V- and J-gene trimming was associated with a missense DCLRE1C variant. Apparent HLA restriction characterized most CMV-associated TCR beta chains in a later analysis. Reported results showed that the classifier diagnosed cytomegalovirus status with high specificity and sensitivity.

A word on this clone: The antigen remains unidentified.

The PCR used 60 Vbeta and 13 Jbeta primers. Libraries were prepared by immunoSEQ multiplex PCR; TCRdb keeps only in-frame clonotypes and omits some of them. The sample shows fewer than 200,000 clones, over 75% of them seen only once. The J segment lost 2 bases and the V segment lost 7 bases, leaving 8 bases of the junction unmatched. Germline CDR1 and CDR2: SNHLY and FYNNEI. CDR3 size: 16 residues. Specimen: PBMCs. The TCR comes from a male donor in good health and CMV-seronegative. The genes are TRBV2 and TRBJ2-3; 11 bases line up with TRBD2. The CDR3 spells CASKTSGGWTTDTQYF. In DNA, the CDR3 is TGTGCCAGCAAAACTAGCGGGGGCTGGACCACAGATACGCAGTATTTT.